These 21 T cell receptor beta chains share one sample of origin, sequenced in a study of blood T cell repertoires in COVID-19. Profiling relied on immunoSEQ multiplex PCR, and the TCRdb table lists in-frame clones only, not all of them. The table lists under 300,000 clones, around four fifths of them singletons. Sequences were obtained from peripheral blood. These TCRs come from a man older than 75 with acute or convalescent COVID-19.

The chain's CDR3 is CASSLSTVHSGNTIYF. CDR3 nucleotide sequence: TGTGCCAGCAGTCTATCGACAGTCCACTCTGGAAACACCATATATTTT. This chain uses TRBV28 with TRBJ1-3; tentative D call: TRBD1 (5 bases). Trimming took off 5 bases at V and 0 bases at J, with 14 bases between the two ends. In germline, CDR1 is MDHEN, CDR2 SYDVKM. The length of the CDR3 is 16 residues.

The chain uses TRBV2 and TRBJ2-7, with 9 nucleotides matching TRBD1. Germline V gives CDR1 SNHLY, CDR2 FYNNEI. The J segment lost 9 bases and the V segment lost 2 bases, leaving 14 bases of the junction unmatched. The CDR3 covers 16 residues. CDR3 coding DNA: TGTGCCAGCAGTGAATCTCCGGGGACAGGGATTCGTGTGCAGTACTTC. Translated: CASSESPGTGIRVQYF.

The chain combines TRBV7-9 with TRBJ1-4; D may be TRBD1 (5 bases). V lost 5 bases and J lost 4, with 14 bases in between. The CDR3 covers 15 residues. Germline values: CDR1 SEHNR, CDR2 FQNEAQ (reference sequence). In nucleotides, the CDR3 is TGTGCCAGCAGCCCAAACACAGGATTTAATGAAAAACTGTTTTTT. This sequence encodes CASSPNTGFNEKLFF.

This chain links TRBV5-1 with TRBJ1-1, with D perhaps matching TRBD1 (5 bases). Germline lookup yields CDR1 SGHRS and CDR2 YFSETQ. V was cut by 3 bases and J by 6 bases, with 12 bases left in between. The CDR3 loop spans 13 amino acids. CDR3 sequence (DNA): TGCGCCAGCAGCTACCTTCAGGGTTCTGAAGCTTTCTTT. It codes for CASSYLQGSEAFF.

This clone was observed a few times. The chain couples TRBV10-1 to TRBJ2-1, with 11 bases matching TRBD1. In germline, CDR1 is WNHNN, CDR2 SYGVQD (reference sequence). There are 15 residues in the CDR3. The junction had 1 base not matched to a gene; V was cut back by 0 bases and J by 6 bases. The chain's CDR3 is CASSESGQGANEQFF. CDR3 coding DNA: TGCGCCAGCAGTGAGTCCGGACAGGGGGCCAATGAGCAGTTCTTC.

Comment on this clone: Within the sample, other DNA sequences also encode this same CDR3. V gene TRBV29-1 combines with J gene TRBJ2-5, with a possible D match to TRBD2 (7 bases). This CDR3 has 13 residues. The germline V gene encodes CDR1 SQVTM and CDR2 ANQGSEA. V lost 3 bases to trimming and J lost 5 bases, with 13 bases between them. CDR3 sequence: CSVEGGARETQYF. CDR3 in DNA: TGCAGCGTTGAGGGGGGGGCGCGCGAGACCCAGTACTTC.

The V call is TRBV4-2, the J call TRBJ2-2; TRBD2 is a possible D gene (6 bases). The germline CDR1 and CDR2 sequences are LGHNA and YNFKEQ. Trimming left V 2 bases short and J 1 base short, with 14 bases between. The CDR3 covers 17 residues. CDR3 bases: TGTGCCAGCAGCCAAACCCGCGGGGCAGGGAACACCGGGGAGCTGTTTTTT. Translated: CASSQTRGAGNTGELFF.

The V and J genes are TRBV9 and TRBJ1-5; tentative D call: TRBD1 (6 bases). CDR1 is SGDLS, CDR2 YYNGEE, per germline. The V gene lost 4 bases and the J gene lost 1 base, with 9 bases spanning the gap. This CDR3 is built from 14 residues. CDR3 sequence (DNA): TGTGCCAGCAGCCCGAGGGGGAGCAATCAGCCCCAGCATTTT. As protein: CASSPRGSNQPQHF.

This clone was seen more than once but under ten times. The chain is built from TRBV3-1 (or the pseudogene TRBV3-2) and TRBJ1-3; no clear D. The CDR3 is 16 residues long. The V end lost 0 bases, the J end lost 4 bases, and 13 bases lay between the germline ends. The V gene's germline CDR1 is LGHDT and CDR2 YNNKEL (reference sequence). CDR3 in DNA: TGTGCCAGCAGCCAAGATGGAGTGAGGGCAGGAAACACCATATATTTT. Residues: CASSQDGVRAGNTIYF.

The rearrangement uses TRBV12-5 and TRBJ2-1; TRBD1 matches at 10 bases. From germline, CDR1 is LGHNT and CDR2 FRNRAP. This CDR3 is built from 17 residues. The J segment lost 6 bases and the V segment lost 0 bases, leaving 8 bases of the junction unmatched. The CDR3 loop is CASGLVFGQGVVNEQFF. CDR3 bases: TGTGCTAGTGGTTTGGTTTTCGGACAGGGGGTAGTCAATGAGCAGTTCTTC.

The chain couples TRBV28 to TRBJ2-5, with a tentative D call TRBD2 (6 bases). The V end was cut by 6 bases, the J end by 6 bases, with 20 bases between. The CDR3 extends over 15 amino acids. Germline loops: CDR1 MDHEN, CDR2 SYDVKM. Here the CDR3 reads CASRGGPGDMKTQYF. In nucleotides, the CDR3 is TGTGCCAGCAGGGGAGGTCCGGGAGACATGAAGACCCAGTACTTC.

This chain connects TRBV27 to TRBJ2-1; TRBD1 matches 9 bases. V shed 6 bases, J shed 1 base, and the junction held 4 bases outside the gene matches. The germline CDR1 and CDR2 sequences are MNHEY and SMNVEV (reference sequence). The CDR3 covers 15 residues. CDR3 region: CASSPGQGSYNEQFF. The CDR3 coding sequence is TGTGCCAGCAGCCCCGGACAGGGGTCCTACAATGAGCAGTTCTTC.

This sequence joins TRBV10-2 and TRBJ2-7; no clear D gene. CDR1 and CDR2 from the germline V gene are WSHSY and SAAADI. This CDR3 is built from 11 residues. Trimming took off 7 bases at V and 3 bases at J, with 7 bases between the two ends. In DNA form, the CDR3 reads TGCGCCAGCATTGGCTTCTACGAGCAGTACTTC. Protein: CASIGFYEQYF.

The chain links TRBV28 to TRBJ1-5; no firm D call. Germline CDR1 is MDHEN and CDR2 is SYDVKM. This CDR3 contains 15 residues. V was pared by 3 bases and J by 0 bases, with 9 bases between. CDR3: CASSFGDYSNQPQHF. Here the CDR3 DNA reads TGTGCCAGCAGTTTCGGGGATTATAGCAATCAGCCCCAGCATTTT.

This rearrangement joins TRBV5-1 to TRBJ2-3; the match to TRBD2 covers 9 bases. From germline, CDR1 is SGHRS and CDR2 YFSETQ. Unmatched junction bases numbered 15, after V lost 7 bases and J lost 3 bases. The CDR3 totals 17 residues. The CDR3 spells CASSPAGGGGGTDTQYF. DNA for the CDR3: TGCGCCAGCTCACCAGCGGGAGGAGGTGGGGGGACAGATACGCAGTATTTT.

V and J are TRBV19 and TRBJ2-7; 9 nucleotides align to TRBD1. Germline V gene data show CDR1 as LNHDA and CDR2 as SQIVND (reference sequence). The CDR3 runs 15 residues. V was pared by 8 bases and J by 4 bases, with 12 bases of the junction left unmatched. CDR3 protein: CASASRTGGWYEQYF. The CDR3 nucleotides read TGTGCCAGTGCATCCCGAACAGGGGGCTGGTACGAGCAGTACTTC.

The gene calls are TRBV5-1 and TRBJ2-5; 7 bases agree with TRBD2. With 1 base clipped from V and 2 bases from J, the junction kept 5 bases outside the gene matches. There are 15 residues in the CDR3. CDR1 is SGHRS and CDR2 is YFSETQ in the germline V gene. CDR3 coding DNA: TGCGCCAGCAGCTTGACCGCGGGGGTACAAGAGACCCAGTACTTC. Encoded protein: CASSLTAGVQETQYF. Supplemented by reference TRBV5-1 and TRBJ2-5, the full variable domain reads KAGVTQTPRYLIKTRGQQVTLSCSPISGHRSVSWYQQTPGQGLQFLFEYFSETQRNKGNFPGRFSGRQFSNSRSEMNVSTLELGDSALYLCASSLTAGVQETQYFGPGTRLLVL.

This clone was counted only a few times. The chain links TRBV5-1 to TRBJ2-3; 11 positions match TRBD2. This CDR3 has 17 amino acids. The ends lost 6 bases at V and 7 bases at J; junction bases unmatched: 16. Germline assignment: CDR1 SGHRS and CDR2 YFSETQ. DNA of the CDR3: TGCGCCAGCACTCTTGGACTTAGCGGGAGGGCCCCCAATACGCAGTATTTT. Its protein is CASTLGLSGRAPNTQYF. The full variable domain, completed using reference TRBV5-1 and TRBJ2-3, is KAGVTQTPRYLIKTRGQQVTLSCSPISGHRSVSWYQQTPGQGLQFLFEYFSETQRNKGNFPGRFSGRQFSNSRSEMNVSTLELGDSALYLCASTLGLSGRAPNTQYFGPGTRLTVL.

The chain recombines TRBV19 with TRBJ2-5; 13 bases are shared with TRBD2. With V trimmed by 6 bases and J by 4 bases, 2 bases remained unmatched. The V gene's germline CDR1 is LNHDA and CDR2 SQIVND (reference sequence). The CDR3 is made up of 14 amino acids. Here the CDR3 reads CASRRTSGRETQYF. The CDR3 DNA reads as TGTGCCAGTAGACGGACTAGCGGGAGAGAGACCCAGTACTTC.

This sequence joins TRBV25-1 and TRBJ2-3; TRBD2 agrees at 8 bases. The CDR3 length is 16 residues. V was pared by 5 bases and J by 2 bases, with 9 bases of the junction left unmatched. In germline, CDR1 is MGHDK, CDR2 SYGVNS. DNA for the CDR3: TGTGCCAGCAGTCCTTCGGGGGGGAGTCACACAGATACGCAGTATTTT. It encodes CASSPSGGSHTDTQYF.

The chain has TRBV7-8 and TRBJ2-2; TRBD1 is a possible D gene (6 bases). The CDR3 has 14 amino acids. The germline V and J ends were trimmed by 5 bases and 4 bases, with 11 bases remaining between them. The germline gives CDR1 SGHVS, CDR2 FQNEAQ. The CDR3 DNA is TGTGCCAGCAGCACCGGACAGCGCACCGGGGAGCTGTTTTTT. Amino acids: CASSTGQRTGELFF.